The present entry profiles one TCR beta chain with its context. Its antigen is unidentified. TCRdb keeps only in-frame clones here, not all; method: immunoSEQ multiplex PCR. The sample records under 300,000 clones, roughly 70% being singletons. This sample was included in a study of cytotoxic CD8 clonotypes in ibrutinib-treated CLL. General observations from the study: Ibrutinib response saw clonality rise, and progression saw it return toward baseline. Public clonotypes, an uncommon group, contracted or remained stable on treatment.

Germline V CDR1 and CDR2: LGHNA, YSLEER. CDR3 length equals 16 residues. Trimming at V came to 4 bases and at J to 4 bases, leaving 9 bases not matched to a gene. The rearrangement joins TRBV4-3 to TRBJ2-3, with TRBD2 matching over 9 bases. The sequences come from PBMCs, collected after 24 months of ibrutinib treatment. The receptor was derived from a human donor with chronic lymphocytic leukemia. In DNA, the CDR3 is TGCGCCAGCAGCCTAAGCCAGCTAGCGGGATCAGATACGCAGTATTTT. Its protein is CASSLSQLAGSDTQYF.